This T cell receptor (beta chain) was sequenced for a study of human T cells and chemical hapten exposure. General study points: TCRs at high frequency, those above 1 in 1000, did not change with DPC sensitization.

The study's library attached unique molecular identifiers to single cDNA molecules. Via MiXCR, TCRdb re-called the RACE reads, giving one row per CDR3 protein. The profile covers roughly 80,000 distinct CDR3 sequences, with approximately 8.6% appearing a single time and 1.7% taken by the ten largest. As for time point: healthy volunteer bleed at 6 weeks. Blood, whole and unfractionated, served as the source for total RNA extraction. About this clonotype itself: Its antigen is not known.

The sequenced material came from whole blood. This TCR was sampled from a female donor in good health. Some clones in this sample may be carry-over from other donors' samples.

CDR3 loop: CASSPYRGGAGPDPQHF. The CDR3, as DNA: TGTGCCAGCAGTCCCTATAGGGGGGGCGCAGGTCCCGACCCCCAGCATTTT. The rearrangement links TRBV12-3 or TRBV12-4 to TRBJ1-5; a weak D match, TRBD1 (6 bases). V was trimmed by 5 bases and J by 10 bases, leaving 27 bases between them. The CDR3 length is 17 residues.